What follows describes a single T cell receptor beta chain. Its antigen remains unidentified. In the PCR, 60 Vbeta and 13 Jbeta primers were used. Produced via immunoSEQ multiplex PCR; TCRdb's table is partial and in-frame only. The profile covers 100,000 to 150,000 clones, with over 15% appearing a single time and about 3.1% taken by the ten largest. Germline V CDR1 and CDR2: SNHLY, FYNNEI. J lost 5 bases, V lost 2 bases, and 7 bases had no gene match. This CDR3 region has 16 residues. The sample comes from a study of cytomegalovirus exposure and HLA in healthy donors. General study points: While the bulk of TCR sequences proved rare, some public TCRs turned up in many donors. Being productive about 87% or about 30% of the time was typical of most TCR beta V segments in an earlier analysis. In a later analysis, a missense DCLRE1C variant was linked to TCR beta V- and J-gene trimming.

This rearrangement joins TRBV2 to TRBJ2-5; TRBD2 aligns across 11 bases. Sequencing was done on a sample of PBMCs. The receptor was derived from a female donor in good health and CMV-seropositive. This chain's CDR3 is CASSERLAGRLETQYF. The CDR3 nucleotides are TGTGCCAGCAGTGAAAGACTAGCGGGAAGATTGGAGACCCAGTACTTC.